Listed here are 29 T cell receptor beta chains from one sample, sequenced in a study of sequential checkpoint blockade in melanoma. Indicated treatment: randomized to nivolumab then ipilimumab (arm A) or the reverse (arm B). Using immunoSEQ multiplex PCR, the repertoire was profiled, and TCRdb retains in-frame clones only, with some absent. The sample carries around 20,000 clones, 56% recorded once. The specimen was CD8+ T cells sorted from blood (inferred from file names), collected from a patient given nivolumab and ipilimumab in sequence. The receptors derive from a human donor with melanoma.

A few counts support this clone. CDR3 loop: CASSYTGSGANVLTF. DNA of the CDR3: TGTGCCAGCAGTTACACCGGCTCTGGGGCCAACGTCCTGACTTTC. The chain is built from TRBV6-5 and TRBJ2-6; D not resolved. The CDR3 runs 15 residues. Trimming shortened V by 2 bases and J by 0 bases, and 5 bases separated the two germline ends. Germline values: CDR1 MNHEY, CDR2 SVGAGI.

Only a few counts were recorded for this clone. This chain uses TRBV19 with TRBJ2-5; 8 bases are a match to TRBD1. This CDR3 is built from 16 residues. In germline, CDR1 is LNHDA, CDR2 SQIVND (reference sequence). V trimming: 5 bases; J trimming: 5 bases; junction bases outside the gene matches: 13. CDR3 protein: CASSPLPGQAGETQYF. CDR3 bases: TGTGCCAGTAGTCCCCTCCCGGGACAGGCAGGGGAGACCCAGTACTTC.

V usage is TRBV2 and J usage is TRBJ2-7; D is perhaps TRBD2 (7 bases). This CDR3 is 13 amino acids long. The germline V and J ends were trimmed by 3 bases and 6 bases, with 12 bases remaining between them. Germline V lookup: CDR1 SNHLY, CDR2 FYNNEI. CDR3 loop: CASSEGAGAEQYF. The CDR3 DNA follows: TGTGCCAGCAGTGAGGGGGCGGGGGCCGAGCAGTACTTC.

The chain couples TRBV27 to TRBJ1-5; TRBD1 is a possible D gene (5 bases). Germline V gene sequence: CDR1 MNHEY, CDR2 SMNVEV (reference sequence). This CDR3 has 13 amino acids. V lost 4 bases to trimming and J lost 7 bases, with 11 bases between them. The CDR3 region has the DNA TGTGCCAGCAGTTCTCAAGGGGCGCAGCCCCAGCATTTT. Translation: CASSSQGAQPQHF.

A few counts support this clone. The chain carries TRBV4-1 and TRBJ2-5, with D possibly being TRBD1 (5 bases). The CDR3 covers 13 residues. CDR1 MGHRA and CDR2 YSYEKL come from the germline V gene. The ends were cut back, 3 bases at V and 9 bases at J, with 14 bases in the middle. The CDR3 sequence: CASSQGPGWSQYF. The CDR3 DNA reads TGCGCCAGCAGCCAGGGGCCAGGTTGGTCCCAGTACTTC.

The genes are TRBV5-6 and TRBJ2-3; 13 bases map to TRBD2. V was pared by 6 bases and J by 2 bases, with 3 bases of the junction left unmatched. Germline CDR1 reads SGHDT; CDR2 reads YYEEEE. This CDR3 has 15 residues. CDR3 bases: TGTGCCAGCAAGACTAGCGGGGGGTTCACAGATACGCAGTATTTT. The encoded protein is CASKTSGGFTDTQYF.

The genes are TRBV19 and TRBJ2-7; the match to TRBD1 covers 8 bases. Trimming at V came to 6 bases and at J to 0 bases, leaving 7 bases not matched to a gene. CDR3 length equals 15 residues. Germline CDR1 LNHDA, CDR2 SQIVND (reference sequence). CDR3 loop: CASSPSGGGSYEQYF. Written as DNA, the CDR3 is TGTGCCAGTAGCCCGTCAGGGGGCGGCTCCTACGAGCAGTACTTC.

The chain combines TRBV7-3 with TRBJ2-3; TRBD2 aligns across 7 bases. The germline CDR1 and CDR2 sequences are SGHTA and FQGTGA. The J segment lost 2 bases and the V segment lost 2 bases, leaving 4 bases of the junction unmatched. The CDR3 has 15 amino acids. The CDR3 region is CASSLAGVTTDTQYF. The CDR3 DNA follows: TGTGCCAGCAGCTTAGCGGGGGTTACCACAGATACGCAGTATTTT.

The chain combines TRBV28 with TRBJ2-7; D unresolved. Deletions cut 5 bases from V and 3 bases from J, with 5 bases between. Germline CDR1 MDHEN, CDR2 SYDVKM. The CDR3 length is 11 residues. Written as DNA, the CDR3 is TGTGCCAGCAGTGCGAACTACGAGCAGTACTTC. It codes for CASSANYEQYF.

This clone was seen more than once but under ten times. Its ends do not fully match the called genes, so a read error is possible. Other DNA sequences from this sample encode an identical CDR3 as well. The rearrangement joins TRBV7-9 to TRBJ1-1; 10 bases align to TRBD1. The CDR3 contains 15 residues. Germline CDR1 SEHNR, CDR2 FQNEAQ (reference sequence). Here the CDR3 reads CASSLRTGGNTEAFF. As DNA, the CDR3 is TGCGCCAGCAGCCTGAGGACAGGGGGGAACACTGAAGCTTTCTTT.

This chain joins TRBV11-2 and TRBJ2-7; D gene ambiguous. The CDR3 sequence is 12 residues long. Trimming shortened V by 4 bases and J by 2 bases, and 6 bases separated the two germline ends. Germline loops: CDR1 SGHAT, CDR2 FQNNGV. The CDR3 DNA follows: TGTGCCAGCAGCTCATCCCCCTACGAGCAGTACTTC. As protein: CASSSSPYEQYF.

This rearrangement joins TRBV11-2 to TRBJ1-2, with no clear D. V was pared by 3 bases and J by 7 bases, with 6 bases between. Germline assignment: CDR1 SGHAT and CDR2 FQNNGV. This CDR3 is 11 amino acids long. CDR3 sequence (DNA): TGTGCCAGCAGCTTCGGGGTTGGCTACACCTTC. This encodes CASSFGVGYTF.

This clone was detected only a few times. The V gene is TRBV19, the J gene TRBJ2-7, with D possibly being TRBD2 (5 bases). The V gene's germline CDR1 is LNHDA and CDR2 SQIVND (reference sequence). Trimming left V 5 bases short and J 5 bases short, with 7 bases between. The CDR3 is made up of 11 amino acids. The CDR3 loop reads CASSRTDEQYF. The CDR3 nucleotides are TGTGCCAGTAGTCGGACTGACGAGCAGTACTTC.

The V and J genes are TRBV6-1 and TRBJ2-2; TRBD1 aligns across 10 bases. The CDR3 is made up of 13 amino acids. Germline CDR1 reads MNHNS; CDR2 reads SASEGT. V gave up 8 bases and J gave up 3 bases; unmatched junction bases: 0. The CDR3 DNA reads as TGTGCCAGCGGACAGGGGGACACCGGGGAGCTGTTTTTT. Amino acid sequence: CASGQGDTGELFF.

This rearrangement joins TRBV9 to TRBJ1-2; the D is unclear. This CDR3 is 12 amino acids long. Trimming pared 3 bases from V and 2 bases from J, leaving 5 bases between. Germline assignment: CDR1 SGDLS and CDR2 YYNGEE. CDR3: CASSASNYGYTF. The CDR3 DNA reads TGTGCCAGCAGCGCGTCCAACTATGGCTACACCTTC.

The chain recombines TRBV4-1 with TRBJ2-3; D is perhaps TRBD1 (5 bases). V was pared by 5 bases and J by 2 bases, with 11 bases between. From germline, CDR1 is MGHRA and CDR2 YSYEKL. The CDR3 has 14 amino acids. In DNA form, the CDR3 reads TGCGCCAGCAGCGGGGCGCTTACCACAGATACGCAGTATTTT. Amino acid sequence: CASSGALTTDTQYF.

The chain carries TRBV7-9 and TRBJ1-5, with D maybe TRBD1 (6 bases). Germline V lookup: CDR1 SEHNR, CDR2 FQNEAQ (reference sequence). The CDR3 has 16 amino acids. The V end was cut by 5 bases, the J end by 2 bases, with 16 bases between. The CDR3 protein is CASSRIQGLGNQPQHF. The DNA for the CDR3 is TGTGCCAGCAGCCGGATACAGGGTTTAGGCAATCAGCCCCAGCATTTT. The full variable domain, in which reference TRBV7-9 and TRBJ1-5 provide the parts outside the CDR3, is DTGVSQNPRHKITKRGQNVTFRCDPISEHNRLYWYRQTLGQGPEFLTYFQNEAQLEKSRLLSDRFSAERPKGSFSTLEIQRTEQGDSAMYLCASSRIQGLGNQPQHFGDGTRLSIL.

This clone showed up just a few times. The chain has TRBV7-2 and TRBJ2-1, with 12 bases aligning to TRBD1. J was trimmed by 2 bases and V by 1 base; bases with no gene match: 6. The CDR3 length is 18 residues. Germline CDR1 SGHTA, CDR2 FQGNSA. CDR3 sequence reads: CASSLVFGTGGAYNEQFF. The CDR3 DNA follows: TGTGCCAGCAGCTTAGTCTTTGGGACAGGGGGCGCCTACAATGAGCAGTTCTTC. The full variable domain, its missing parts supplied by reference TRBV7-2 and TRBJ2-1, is GAGVSQSPSNKVTEKGKDVELRCDPISGHTALYWYRQSLGQGLEFLIYFQGNSAPDKSGLPSDRFSAERTGGSVSTLTIQRTQQEDSAVYLCASSLVFGTGGAYNEQFFGPGTRLTVL.

CDR3 sequence: CASSYSETGYEQYF. CDR3 DNA: TGTGCCAGCAGTTACTCGGAGACAGGGTACGAGCAGTACTTC. The chain has TRBV6-5 and TRBJ2-7, with 7 nucleotides matching TRBD1. This CDR3 has 14 residues. Per the germline V gene, CDR1 is MNHEY and CDR2 is SVGAGI. The V segment lost 0 bases and the J segment 4 bases; nucleotides outside the gene matches: 3.

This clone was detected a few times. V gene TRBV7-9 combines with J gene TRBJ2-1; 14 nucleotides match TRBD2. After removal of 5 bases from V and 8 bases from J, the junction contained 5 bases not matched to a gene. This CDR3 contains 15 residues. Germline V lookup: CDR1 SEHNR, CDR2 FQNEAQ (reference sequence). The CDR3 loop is CASSGLAGGPHEQFF. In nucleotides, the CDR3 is TGTGCCAGCAGCGGACTAGCGGGGGGCCCTCATGAGCAGTTCTTC.

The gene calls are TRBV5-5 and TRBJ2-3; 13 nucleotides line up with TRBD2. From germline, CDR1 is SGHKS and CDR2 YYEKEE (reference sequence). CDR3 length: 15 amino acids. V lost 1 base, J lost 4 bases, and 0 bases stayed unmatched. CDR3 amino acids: CASSLTSGRADTQYF. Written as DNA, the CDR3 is TGTGCCAGCAGCTTGACTAGCGGGAGGGCAGATACGCAGTATTTT.

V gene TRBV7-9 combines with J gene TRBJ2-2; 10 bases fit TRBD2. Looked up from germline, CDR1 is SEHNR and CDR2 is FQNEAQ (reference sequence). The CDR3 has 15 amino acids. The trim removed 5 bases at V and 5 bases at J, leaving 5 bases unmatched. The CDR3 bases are TGTGCCAGCAGCCCTGGACTAGCGGAGACCGGGGAGCTGTTTTTT. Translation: CASSPGLAETGELFF.

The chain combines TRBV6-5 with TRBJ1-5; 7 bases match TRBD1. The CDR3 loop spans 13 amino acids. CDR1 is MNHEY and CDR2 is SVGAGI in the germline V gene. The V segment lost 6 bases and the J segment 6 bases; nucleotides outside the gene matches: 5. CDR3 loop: CASSAGGSQPQHF. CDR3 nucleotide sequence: TGTGCCAGCAGCGCAGGGGGGAGTCAGCCCCAGCATTTT.

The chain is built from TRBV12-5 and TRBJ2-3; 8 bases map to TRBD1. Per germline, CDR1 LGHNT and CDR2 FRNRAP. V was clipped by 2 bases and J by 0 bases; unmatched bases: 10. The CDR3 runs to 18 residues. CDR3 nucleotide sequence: TGTGCTAGTGGTTTGAATCCCCCGGACAGGGCTAGCACAGATACGCAGTATTTT. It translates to CASGLNPPDRASTDTQYF.

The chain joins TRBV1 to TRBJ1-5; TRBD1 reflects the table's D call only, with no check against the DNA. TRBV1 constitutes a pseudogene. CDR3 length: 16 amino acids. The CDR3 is CTSSDQGSYSNQPQHF. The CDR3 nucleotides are TGCACCAGCAGCGACCAGGGATCATATAGCAATCAGCCCCAGCATTTT.

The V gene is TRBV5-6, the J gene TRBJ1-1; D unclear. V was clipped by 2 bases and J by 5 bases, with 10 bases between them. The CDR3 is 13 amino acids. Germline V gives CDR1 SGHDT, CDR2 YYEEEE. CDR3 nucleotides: TGTGCCAGCAGCTTTATACTACTGACTGAAGCTTTCTTT. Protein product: CASSFILLTEAFF.

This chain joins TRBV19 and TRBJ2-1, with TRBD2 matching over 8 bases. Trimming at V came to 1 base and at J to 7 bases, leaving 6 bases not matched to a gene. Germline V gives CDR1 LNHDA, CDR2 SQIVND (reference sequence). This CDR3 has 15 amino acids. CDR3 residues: CASSIAGGPWNEQFF. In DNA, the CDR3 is TGTGCCAGTAGTATAGCGGGAGGGCCGTGGAATGAGCAGTTCTTC.

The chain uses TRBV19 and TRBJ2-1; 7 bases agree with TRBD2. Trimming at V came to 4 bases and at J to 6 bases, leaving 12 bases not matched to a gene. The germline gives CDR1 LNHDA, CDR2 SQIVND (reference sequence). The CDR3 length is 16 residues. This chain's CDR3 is CASSTRGPTGGNEQFF. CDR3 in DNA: TGTGCCAGTAGTACGCGCGGGCCGACGGGAGGCAATGAGCAGTTCTTC.

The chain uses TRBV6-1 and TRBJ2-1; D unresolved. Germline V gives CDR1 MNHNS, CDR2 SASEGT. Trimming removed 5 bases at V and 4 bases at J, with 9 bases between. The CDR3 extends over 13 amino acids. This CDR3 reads CASSYTAYNEQFF. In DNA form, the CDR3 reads TGTGCCAGCAGTTATACAGCTTACAATGAGCAGTTCTTC.